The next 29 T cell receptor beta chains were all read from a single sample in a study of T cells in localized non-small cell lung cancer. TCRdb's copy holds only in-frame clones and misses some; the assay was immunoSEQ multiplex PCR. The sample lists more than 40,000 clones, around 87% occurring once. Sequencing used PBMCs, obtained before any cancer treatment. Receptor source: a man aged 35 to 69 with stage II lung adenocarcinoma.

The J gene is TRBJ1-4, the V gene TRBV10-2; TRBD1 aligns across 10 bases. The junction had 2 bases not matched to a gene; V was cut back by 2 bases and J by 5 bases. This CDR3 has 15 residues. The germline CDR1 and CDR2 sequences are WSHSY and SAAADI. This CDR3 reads CASSEGQGVNEKLFF. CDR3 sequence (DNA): TGCGCCAGCAGTGAGGGACAGGGGGTGAATGAAAAACTGTTTTTT.

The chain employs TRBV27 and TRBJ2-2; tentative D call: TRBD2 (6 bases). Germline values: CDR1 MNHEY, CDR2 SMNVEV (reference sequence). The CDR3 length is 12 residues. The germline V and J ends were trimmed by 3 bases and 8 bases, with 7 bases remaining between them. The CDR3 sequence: CASSLAGGELFF. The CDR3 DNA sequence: TGTGCCAGCAGTTTGGCGGGAGGGGAGCTGTTTTTT.

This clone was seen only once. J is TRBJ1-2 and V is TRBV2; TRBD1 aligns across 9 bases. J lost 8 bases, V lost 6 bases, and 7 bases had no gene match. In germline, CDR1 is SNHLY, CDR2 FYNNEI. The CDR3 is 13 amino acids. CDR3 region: CASRGTGLWGYTF. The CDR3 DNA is TGTGCCAGCAGGGGGACAGGGTTGTGGGGCTACACCTTC.

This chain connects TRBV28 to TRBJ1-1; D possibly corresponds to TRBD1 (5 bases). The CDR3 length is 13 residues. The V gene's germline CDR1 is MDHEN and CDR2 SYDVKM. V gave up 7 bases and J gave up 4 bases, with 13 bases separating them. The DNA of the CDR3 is TGTGCCAGCATCGGTCAGGGCCCCACTGAAGCTTTCTTT. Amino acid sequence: CASIGQGPTEAFF.

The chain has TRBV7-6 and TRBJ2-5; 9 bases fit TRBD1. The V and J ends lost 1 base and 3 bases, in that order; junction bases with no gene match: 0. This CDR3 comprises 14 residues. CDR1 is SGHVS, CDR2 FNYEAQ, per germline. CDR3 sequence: CASSLGDREETQYF. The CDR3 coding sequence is TGTGCCAGCAGCTTAGGGGACAGGGAAGAGACCCAGTACTTC.

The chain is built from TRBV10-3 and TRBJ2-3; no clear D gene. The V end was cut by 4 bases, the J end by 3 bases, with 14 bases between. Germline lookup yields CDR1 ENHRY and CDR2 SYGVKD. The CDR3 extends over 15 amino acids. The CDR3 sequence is CAISGSDAKTDTQYF. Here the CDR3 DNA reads TGTGCCATCAGTGGATCCGATGCCAAAACAGATACGCAGTATTTT.

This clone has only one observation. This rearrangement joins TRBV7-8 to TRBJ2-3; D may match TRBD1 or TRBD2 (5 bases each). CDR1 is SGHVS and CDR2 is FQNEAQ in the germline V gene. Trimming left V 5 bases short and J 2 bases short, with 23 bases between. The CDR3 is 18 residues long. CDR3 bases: TGTGCCAGCAGCCGAAGGTCCGGGACCGGACCTCTCACAGATACGCAGTATTTT. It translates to CASSRRSGTGPLTDTQYF.

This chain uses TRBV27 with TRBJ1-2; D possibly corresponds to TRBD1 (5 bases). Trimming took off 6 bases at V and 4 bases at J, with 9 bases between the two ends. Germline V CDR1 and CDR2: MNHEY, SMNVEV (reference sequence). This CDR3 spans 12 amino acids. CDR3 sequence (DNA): TGTGCCAGCAGAGACAGCTTCTATGGCTACACCTTC. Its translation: CASRDSFYGYTF.

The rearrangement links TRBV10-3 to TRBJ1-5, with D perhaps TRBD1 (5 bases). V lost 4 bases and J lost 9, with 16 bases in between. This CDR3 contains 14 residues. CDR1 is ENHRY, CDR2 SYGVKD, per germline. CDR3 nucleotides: TGTGCCATCAGTGTAAGTCAGGGAGAGGGGCCCCAGCATTTT. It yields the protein CAISVSQGEGPQHF.

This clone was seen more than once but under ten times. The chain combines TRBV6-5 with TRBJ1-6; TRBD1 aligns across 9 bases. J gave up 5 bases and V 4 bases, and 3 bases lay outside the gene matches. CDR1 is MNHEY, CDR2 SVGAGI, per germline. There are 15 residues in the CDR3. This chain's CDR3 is CASSLTGGHNSPLHF. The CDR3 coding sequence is TGTGCCAGCAGTTTAACAGGGGGCCATAATTCACCCCTCCACTTT.

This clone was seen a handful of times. CDR3 sequence reads: CASSLTETQYF. As DNA, the CDR3 is TGTGCCAGCAGTTTGACGGAGACCCAGTACTTC. The rearrangement uses TRBV28 and TRBJ2-5; no firm D call. V shed 3 bases and J shed 5 bases, with 4 bases lying between them. Per the germline V gene, CDR1 is MDHEN and CDR2 is SYDVKM. This CDR3 spans 11 amino acids.

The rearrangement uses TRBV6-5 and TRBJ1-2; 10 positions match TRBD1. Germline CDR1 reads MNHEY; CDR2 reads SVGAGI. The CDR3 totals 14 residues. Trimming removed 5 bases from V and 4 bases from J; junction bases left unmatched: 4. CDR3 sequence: CASSLRTGGYGYTF. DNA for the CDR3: TGTGCCAGCAGTCTTAGGACAGGGGGCTATGGCTACACCTTC.

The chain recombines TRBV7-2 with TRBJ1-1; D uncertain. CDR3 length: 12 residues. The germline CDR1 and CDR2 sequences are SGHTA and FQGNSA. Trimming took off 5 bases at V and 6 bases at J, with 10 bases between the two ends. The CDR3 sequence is CASSEVHPEAFF. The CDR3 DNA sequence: TGTGCCAGCAGCGAGGTCCACCCTGAAGCTTTCTTT.

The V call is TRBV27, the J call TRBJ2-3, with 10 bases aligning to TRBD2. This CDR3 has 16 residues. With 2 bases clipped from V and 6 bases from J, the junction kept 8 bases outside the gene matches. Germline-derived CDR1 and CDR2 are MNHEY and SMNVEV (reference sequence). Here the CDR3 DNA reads TGTGCCAGCAGTTTAACCCTAGCGGGGGCCCTTGATACGCAGTATTTT. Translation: CASSLTLAGALDTQYF.

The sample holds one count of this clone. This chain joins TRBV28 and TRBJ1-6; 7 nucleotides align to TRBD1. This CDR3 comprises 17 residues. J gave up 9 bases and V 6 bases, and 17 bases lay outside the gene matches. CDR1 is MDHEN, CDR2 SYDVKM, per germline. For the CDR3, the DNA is TGTGCCAGCAGCACCCTCGCGGGCAGGGGGAGTAGTTCACCCCTCCACTTT. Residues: CASSTLAGRGSSSPLHF. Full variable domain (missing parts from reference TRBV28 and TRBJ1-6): DVKVTQSSRYLVKRTGEKVFLECVQDMDHENMFWYRQDPGLGLRLIYFSYDVKMKEKGDIPEGYSVSREKKERFSLILESASTNQTSMYLCASSTLAGRGSSSPLHFGNGTRLTVT.

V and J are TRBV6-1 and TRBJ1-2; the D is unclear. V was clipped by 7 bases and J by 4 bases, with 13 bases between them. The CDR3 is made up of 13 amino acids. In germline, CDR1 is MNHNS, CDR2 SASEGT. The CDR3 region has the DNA TGTGCCAGCAAGGCCGCTGAATTCTATGGCTACACCTTC. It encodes CASKAAEFYGYTF.

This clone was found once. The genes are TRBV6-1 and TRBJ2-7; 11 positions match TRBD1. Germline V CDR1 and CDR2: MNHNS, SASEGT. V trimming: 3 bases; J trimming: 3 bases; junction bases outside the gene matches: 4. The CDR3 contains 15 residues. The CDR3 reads CASSDEGQGGYEQYF. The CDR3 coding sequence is TGTGCCAGCAGTGATGAGGGACAGGGGGGCTACGAGCAGTACTTC.

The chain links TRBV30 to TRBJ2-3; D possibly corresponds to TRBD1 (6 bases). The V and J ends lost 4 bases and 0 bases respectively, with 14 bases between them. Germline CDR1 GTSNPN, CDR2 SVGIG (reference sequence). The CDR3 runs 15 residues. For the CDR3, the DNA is TGTGCCTGGACCGCAGGGGTCTCTAGCACAGATACGCAGTATTTT. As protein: CAWTAGVSSTDTQYF.

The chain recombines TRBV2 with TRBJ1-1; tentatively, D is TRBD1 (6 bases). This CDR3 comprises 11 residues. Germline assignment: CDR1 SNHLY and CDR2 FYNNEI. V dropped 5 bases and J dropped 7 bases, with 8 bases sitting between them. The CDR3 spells CASSLQGEAFF. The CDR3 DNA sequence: TGTGCCAGCAGTTTACAGGGTGAAGCTTTCTTT.

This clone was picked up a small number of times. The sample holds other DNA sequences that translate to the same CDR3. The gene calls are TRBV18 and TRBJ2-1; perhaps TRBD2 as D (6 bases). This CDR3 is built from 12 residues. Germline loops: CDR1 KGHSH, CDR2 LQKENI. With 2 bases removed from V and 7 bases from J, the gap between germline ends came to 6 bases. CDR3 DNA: TGTGCCAGCTCACCAGGGGGGAATGAGCAGTTCTTC. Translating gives CASSPGGNEQFF. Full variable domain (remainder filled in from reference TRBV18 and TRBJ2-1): NAGVMQNPRHLVRRRGQEARLRCSPMKGHSHVYWYRQLPEEGLKFMVYLQKENIIDESGMPKERFSAEFPKEGPSILRIQQVVRGDSAAYFCASSPGGNEQFFGPGTRLTVL.

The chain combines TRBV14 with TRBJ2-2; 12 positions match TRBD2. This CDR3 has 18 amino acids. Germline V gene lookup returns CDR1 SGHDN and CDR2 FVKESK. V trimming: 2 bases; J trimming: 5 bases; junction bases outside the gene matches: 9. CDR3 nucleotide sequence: TGTGCCAGCAGCCAATCTAGCGGGGGGGCCCGAAGAACCGGGGAGCTGTTTTTT. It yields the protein CASSQSSGGARRTGELFF.

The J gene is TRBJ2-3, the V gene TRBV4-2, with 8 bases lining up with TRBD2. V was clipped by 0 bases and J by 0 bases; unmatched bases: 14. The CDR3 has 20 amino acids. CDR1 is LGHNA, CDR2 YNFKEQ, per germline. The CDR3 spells CASSQDKPSGRAASTDTQYF. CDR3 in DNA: TGTGCCAGCAGCCAAGATAAACCCAGCGGGAGAGCTGCTAGCACAGATACGCAGTATTTT.

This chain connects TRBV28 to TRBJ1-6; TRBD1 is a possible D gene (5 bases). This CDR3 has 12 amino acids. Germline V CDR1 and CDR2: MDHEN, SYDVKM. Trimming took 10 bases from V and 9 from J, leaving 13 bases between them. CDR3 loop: CATAGGSSPLHF. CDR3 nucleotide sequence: TGTGCCACCGCGGGGGGGAGTTCACCCCTCCACTTT. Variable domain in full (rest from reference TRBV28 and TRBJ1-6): DVKVTQSSRYLVKRTGEKVFLECVQDMDHENMFWYRQDPGLGLRLIYFSYDVKMKEKGDIPEGYSVSREKKERFSLILESASTNQTSMYLCATAGGSSPLHFGNGTRLTVT.

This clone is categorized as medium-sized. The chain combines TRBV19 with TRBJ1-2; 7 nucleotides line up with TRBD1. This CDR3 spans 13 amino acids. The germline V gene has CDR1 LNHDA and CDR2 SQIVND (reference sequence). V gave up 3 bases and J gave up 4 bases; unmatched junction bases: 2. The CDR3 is CASSMTGSYGYTF. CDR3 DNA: TGTGCCAGTAGTATGACAGGGTCCTATGGCTACACCTTC.

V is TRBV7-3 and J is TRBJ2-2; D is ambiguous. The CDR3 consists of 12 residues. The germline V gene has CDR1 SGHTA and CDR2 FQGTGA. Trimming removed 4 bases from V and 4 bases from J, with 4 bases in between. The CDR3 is CASSYITGELFF. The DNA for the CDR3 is TGTGCCAGCAGCTATATCACCGGGGAGCTGTTTTTT.

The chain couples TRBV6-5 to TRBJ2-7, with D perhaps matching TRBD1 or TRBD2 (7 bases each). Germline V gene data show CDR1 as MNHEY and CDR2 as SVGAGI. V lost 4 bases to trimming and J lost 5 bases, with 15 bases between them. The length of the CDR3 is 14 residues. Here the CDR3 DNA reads TGTGCCAGCAGTTCAGGGGGGGAGGGAAACGAGCAGTACGTC. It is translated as CASSSGGEGNEQYV.

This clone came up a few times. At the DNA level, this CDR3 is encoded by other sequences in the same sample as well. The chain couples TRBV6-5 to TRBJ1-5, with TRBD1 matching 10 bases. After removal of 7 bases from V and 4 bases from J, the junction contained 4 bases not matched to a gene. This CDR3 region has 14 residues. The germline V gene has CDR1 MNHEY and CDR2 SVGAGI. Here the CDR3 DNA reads TGTGCCAGCAAGGGGGGACAGGGGAATCAGCCCCAGCATTTT. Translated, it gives CASKGGQGNQPQHF.

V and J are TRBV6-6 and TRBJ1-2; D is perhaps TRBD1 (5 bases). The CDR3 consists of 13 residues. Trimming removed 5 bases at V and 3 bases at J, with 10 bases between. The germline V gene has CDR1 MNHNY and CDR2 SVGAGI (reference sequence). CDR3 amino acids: CASSPKGDYGYTF. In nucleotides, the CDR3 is TGTGCCAGCAGTCCGAAAGGGGACTATGGCTACACCTTC.

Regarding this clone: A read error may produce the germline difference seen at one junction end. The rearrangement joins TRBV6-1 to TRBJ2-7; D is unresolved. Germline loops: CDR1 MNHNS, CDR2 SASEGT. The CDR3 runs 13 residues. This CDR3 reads CASSNLMAYEQYF. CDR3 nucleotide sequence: TGTGCAAGCAGCAACCTCATGGCCTACGAGCAGTACTTC.